The 3 T cell receptor beta chains presented below share a single source sample, sequenced in a study of post-analysis software for immune sequencing data. Findings and limits, study-wide: A handful of TRBV segments were more frequent in patients than controls; TRBV5-6, TRBV5-1 and TRBV20-1 belonged to this group.

What these receptors recognize is not known. cDNA libraries of TCR beta carried unique molecular identifiers. Using its own MiXCR run on the PCR reads, TCRdb lists one record per CDR3 protein. The data contain about 150,000 distinct CDR3 sequences, 30% of them seen just once; the ten biggest clones take up over 1.2%. The sequencing sample was made of blood. Source of these receptors: a girl between 5 and 17 years old with multiple sclerosis.

This clonotype has ten or more counts. V and J are TRBV10-3 and TRBJ2-5; unclear D gene. Germline V gene data show CDR1 as ENHRY and CDR2 as SYGVKD. V was pared by 0 bases and J by 1 base, with 9 bases between. This CDR3 is built from 15 residues. The CDR3 here is CAISESMGSQETQYF. CDR3 coding DNA: TGTGCCATCAGTGAGTCTATGGGATCCCAAGAGACCCAGTACTTC.

J is TRBJ2-4 and V is TRBV20-1, with unresolved D. Trimming removed 4 bases at V and 0 bases at J, with 19 bases between. In germline, CDR1 is DFQATT, CDR2 SNEGSKA (reference sequence). The CDR3 spans 17 residues. In DNA, the CDR3 is TGCAGTGCTACCCCCAATCCCGCACAAGTAGCCAAAAACATTCAGTACTTC. Its protein product is CSATPNPAQVAKNIQYF.

This clonotype was detected many times. V and J are TRBV13 and TRBJ2-7; no reliable D call. Germline CDR1 reads PRHDT; CDR2 reads FYEKMQ (reference sequence). V was cut by 5 bases and J by 4 bases, with 24 bases left in between. This CDR3 has 17 amino acids. The CDR3 nucleotides read TGTGCCAGCAGCCTCAGTAAATTGGACGGGCAAGGATACGAGCAGTACTTC. Translation: CASSLSKLDGQGYEQYF.